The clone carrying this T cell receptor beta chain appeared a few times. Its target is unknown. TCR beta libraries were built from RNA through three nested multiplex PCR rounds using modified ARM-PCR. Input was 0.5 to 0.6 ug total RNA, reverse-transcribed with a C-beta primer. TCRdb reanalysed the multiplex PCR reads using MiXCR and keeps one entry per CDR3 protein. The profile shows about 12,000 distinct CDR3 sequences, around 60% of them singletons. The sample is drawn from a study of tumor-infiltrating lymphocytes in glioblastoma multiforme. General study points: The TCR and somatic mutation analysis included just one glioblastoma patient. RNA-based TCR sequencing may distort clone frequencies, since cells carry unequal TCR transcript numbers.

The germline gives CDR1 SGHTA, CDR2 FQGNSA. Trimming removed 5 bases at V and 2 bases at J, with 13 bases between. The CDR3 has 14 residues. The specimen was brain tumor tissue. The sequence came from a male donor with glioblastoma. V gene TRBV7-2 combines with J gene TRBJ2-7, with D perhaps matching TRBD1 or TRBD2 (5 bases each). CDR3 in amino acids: CASSPWDGPYEQYF. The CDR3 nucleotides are TGTGCCAGCAGCCCATGGGACGGGCCCTACGAGCAGTACTTC.